The T cell receptor (beta chain) under discussion was sequenced for a study of T cell responses to AZD1222 COVID-19 vaccine. Study-level points and caveats: Among vaccine-associated CD4 TCRs, coverage spanned spike, with dominance at 160-218 and 743-854.

Remarks on this clone: Its antigen is as yet unknown.

Assay: immunoSEQ multiplex PCR; the TCRdb copy retains only in-frame clones and omits some. The repertoire holds under 200,000 clones, with about nine tenths as singletons. The J segment lost 2 bases and the V segment lost 5 bases, leaving 4 bases of the junction unmatched. Germline CDR1 MNHEY, CDR2 SVGEGT. This CDR3 is 15 amino acids long. The V and J genes are TRBV6-2 or TRBV6-3 and TRBJ2-1, with 9 nucleotides matching TRBD2. The sequence was collected from an adult in good health. Specimen: peripheral blood, collected on day 0 of AZD1222 vaccination. CDR3 DNA sequence: TGTGCCAGCAGTCGTCTAGCGGGGACCTACAATGAGCAGTTCTTC. Translation gives CASSRLAGTYNEQFF.